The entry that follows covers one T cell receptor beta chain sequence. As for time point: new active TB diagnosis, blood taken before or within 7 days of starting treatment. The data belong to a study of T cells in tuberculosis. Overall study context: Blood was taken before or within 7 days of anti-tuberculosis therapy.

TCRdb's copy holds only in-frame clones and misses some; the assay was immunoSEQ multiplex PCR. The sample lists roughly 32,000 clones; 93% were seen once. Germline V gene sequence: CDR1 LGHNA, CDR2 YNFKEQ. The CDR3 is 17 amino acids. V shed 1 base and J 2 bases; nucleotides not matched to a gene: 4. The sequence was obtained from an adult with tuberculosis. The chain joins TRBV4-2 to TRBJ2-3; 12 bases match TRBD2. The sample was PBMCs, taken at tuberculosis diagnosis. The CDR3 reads CASSQARLAGDTDTQYF. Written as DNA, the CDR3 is TGTGCCAGCAGCCAAGCCCGACTAGCGGGGGACACAGATACGCAGTATTTT.